This T cell receptor beta chain was observed in a study of control samples from healthy donors and cancer patients. This clone has only a few counts. One end of the junction does not line up with germline, which may come from a read error. The germline V gene has CDR1 SGHDT and CDR2 YYEEEE. The length of the CDR3 is 11 residues. TCRdb keeps only in-frame clones here, not all; method: immunoSEQ multiplex PCR. The table includes 150,000 to 200,000 clones, roughly 94% detected once. The clonotype was recovered from a woman aged 18-29 years in good health. The sample taken for sequencing was blood. The chain is built from TRBV5-6 and TRBJ2-7, with 9 bases fitting TRBD1. This CDR3 reads CASSYRDREDF. CDR3 DNA: TGTGCCAGCAGCTACCGGGACAGGGAAGACTTC.